Presented here are 25 T cell receptor beta chains from one specimen sequenced in a study of cytomegalovirus exposure and HLA in healthy donors. Both 60 Vbeta primers and 13 Jbeta primers went into the PCR. Libraries were prepared by immunoSEQ multiplex PCR; TCRdb keeps only in-frame clonotypes and omits some of them. The table has 110,000 or so clones, 70% to 85% seen once. Sequenced input: PBMCs. These receptors all come from a woman aged 18-29 years in good health and CMV-seronegative.

The chain has TRBV5-6 and TRBJ1-1; TRBD1 is a possible D gene (5 bases). The CDR3 sequence is 16 residues long. V was trimmed by 5 bases and J by 0 bases, leaving 17 bases between them. Germline lookup yields CDR1 SGHDT and CDR2 YYEEEE. DNA for the CDR3: TGTGCCAGCAGTTGGGGCTGGCCGTCTATGAACACTGAAGCTTTCTTT. Residues: CASSWGWPSMNTEAFF.

The J gene is TRBJ1-2, the V gene TRBV19; 12 bases are a match to TRBD1. V lost 4 bases and J lost 2; bases outside the gene matches: 5. The CDR3 is made up of 16 amino acids. Germline lookup yields CDR1 LNHDA and CDR2 SQIVND (reference sequence). The CDR3 region has the DNA TGTGCCAGTAGTAAGGGACAGGGGGCGCAGAACTATGGCTACACCTTC. It codes for CASSKGQGAQNYGYTF.

The V gene is TRBV5-1, the J gene TRBJ1-1, with D possibly being TRBD1 (5 bases). The CDR3 covers 14 residues. V shed 4 bases and J shed 2 bases, with 12 bases lying between them. Germline CDR1 SGHRS, CDR2 YFSETQ. The CDR3 DNA follows: TGCGCCAGCAGCCCAGGGTCGGTCAACACTGAAGCTTTCTTT. It specifies CASSPGSVNTEAFF. Full variable domain (outside the CDR3, taken from reference TRBV5-1 and TRBJ1-1): KAGVTQTPRYLIKTRGQQVTLSCSPISGHRSVSWYQQTPGQGLQFLFEYFSETQRNKGNFPGRFSGRQFSNSRSEMNVSTLELGDSALYLCASSPGSVNTEAFFGQGTRLTVV.

The V gene is TRBV15, the J gene TRBJ1-2, with no clear D. Trimming pared 0 bases from V and 7 bases from J, leaving 9 bases between. The germline V gene encodes CDR1 LNHNV and CDR2 YYDKDF (reference sequence). The CDR3 covers 13 residues. CDR3 region: CATSRDRGSGYTF. The CDR3 region has the DNA TGTGCCACCAGCAGAGATCGGGGAAGTGGCTACACCTTC.

The chain carries TRBV7-9 and TRBJ2-1, with TRBD2 matching over 11 bases. Germline V gene data show CDR1 as SEHNR and CDR2 as FQNEAQ (reference sequence). The CDR3 has 15 residues. After removal of 6 bases from V and 3 bases from J, the junction contained 4 bases not matched to a gene. This CDR3 reads CASRSGTSGYNEQFF. Written as DNA, the CDR3 is TGTGCCAGCAGGTCCGGGACTAGCGGCTACAATGAGCAGTTCTTC.

This chain uses TRBV27 with TRBJ2-7; a possible D gene is TRBD2 (6 bases). V was trimmed by 0 bases and J by 7 bases, leaving 13 bases between them. The CDR3 spans 14 residues. Germline values: CDR1 MNHEY, CDR2 SMNVEV (reference sequence). The DNA for the CDR3 is TGTGCCAGCAGTTTATCGGGACGGGCGGGGGAGCAGTACTTC. Protein sequence: CASSLSGRAGEQYF.

About this clone itself: This sample includes further DNA sequences coding for the same CDR3. The chain couples TRBV18 to TRBJ2-7; 7 nucleotides agree with TRBD1. The CDR3 length is 13 residues. Germline CDR1 reads KGHSH; CDR2 reads LQKENI. Losses at the gene ends were 3 bases for V and 2 bases for J; bases not matched to a gene: 1. CDR3 bases: TGTGCCAGCTCACCGGGGACAGCCTACGAGCAGTACTTC. Translating gives CASSPGTAYEQYF. Using reference TRBV18 and TRBJ2-7 for the parts outside the CDR3, the full variable domain is NAGVMQNPRHLVRRRGQEARLRCSPMKGHSHVYWYRQLPEEGLKFMVYLQKENIIDESGMPKERFSAEFPKEGPSILRIQQVVRGDSAAYFCASSPGTAYEQYFGPGTRLTVT.

The J gene is TRBJ2-5, the V gene TRBV6-5; TRBD1 is a possible D gene (6 bases). Between the trimmed V and J ends, which lost 0 bases and 5 bases, there was a span of 10 bases. The germline gives CDR1 MNHEY, CDR2 SVGAGI. The CDR3 runs 14 residues. Here the CDR3 reads CASSYSGGRETQYF. CDR3 bases: TGTGCCAGCAGTTACTCTGGGGGCCGGGAGACCCAGTACTTC.

The chain employs TRBV6-1 and TRBJ2-3; D may be TRBD2 (6 bases). Germline CDR1 and CDR2: MNHNS and SASEGT. CDR3 length: 15 amino acids. V gave up 3 bases and J gave up 3 bases, with 13 bases separating them. The CDR3 sequence is CASSEEGSRTDTQYF. The CDR3 nucleotides are TGTGCCAGCAGTGAGGAGGGTAGTAGAACAGATACGCAGTATTTT.

This CDR3 reads CASSAPQAYEQYF. DNA for the CDR3: TGTGCCAGCAGTGCCCCACAGGCCTACGAGCAGTACTTC. The chain joins TRBV2 to TRBJ2-7, with D possibly matching TRBD1 (5 bases). CDR1 SNHLY and CDR2 FYNNEI come from the germline V gene. Trimming pared 4 bases from V and 2 bases from J, leaving 9 bases between. The CDR3 consists of 13 residues.

J is TRBJ1-2 and V is TRBV7-9; 9 positions agree with TRBD1. The CDR3 has 13 residues. V shed 5 bases, J shed 5 bases, and the junction held 3 bases outside the gene matches. Germline CDR1 reads SEHNR; CDR2 reads FQNEAQ (reference sequence). CDR3 DNA: TGTGCCAGCAGCCGGGACAGGGATTATGGCTACACCTTC. It encodes CASSRDRDYGYTF. The full variable domain, in which reference TRBV7-9 and TRBJ1-2 provide the parts outside the CDR3, is DTGVSQNPRHKITKRGQNVTFRCDPISEHNRLYWYRQTLGQGPEFLTYFQNEAQLEKSRLLSDRFSAERPKGSFSTLEIQRTEQGDSAMYLCASSRDRDYGYTFGSGTRLTVV.

The chain has TRBV30 and TRBJ2-7; 8 positions match TRBD2. V dropped 3 bases and J dropped 6; count of bases not matched to a gene: 1. Germline V gives CDR1 GTSNPN, CDR2 SVGIG (reference sequence). The CDR3 is made up of 11 amino acids. The CDR3 sequence is CAWSGGGEQYV. For the CDR3, the DNA is TGTGCCTGGAGCGGGGGGGGCGAGCAGTACGTC.

The chain carries TRBV7-8 and TRBJ1-4; 7 bases are a match to TRBD1. The trim removed 5 bases at V and 8 bases at J, leaving 8 bases unmatched. CDR3 length: 14 residues. Looked up from germline, CDR1 is SGHVS and CDR2 is FQNEAQ. This chain's CDR3 is CASSETGIREKLFF. Written as DNA, the CDR3 is TGTGCCAGCAGCGAGACAGGGATTAGGGAAAAACTGTTTTTT. Variable domain in full (rest from reference TRBV7-8 and TRBJ1-4): GAGVSQSPRYKVAKRGQDVALRCDPISGHVSLFWYQQALGQGPEFLTYFQNEAQLDKSGLPSDRFFAERPEGSVSTLKIQRTQQEDSAVYLCASSETGIREKLFFGSGTQLSVL.

The chain carries TRBV21-1 and TRBJ2-1; the D call TRBD2 from the table was never checked on the DNA. TRBV21-1 is classified as a pseudogene. This CDR3 comprises 13 residues. The CDR3 here is CASSRDLNNEQFF. The CDR3 DNA sequence: TGTGCCAGCAGCAGGGACTTGAACAATGAGCAGTTCTTC.

This clone turned up a few times. This chain joins TRBV4-1 and TRBJ2-7; 10 bases agree with TRBD2. From germline, CDR1 is MGHRA and CDR2 YSYEKL. With V trimmed by 2 bases and J by 4 bases, 11 bases remained unmatched. The CDR3 contains 17 residues. CDR3: CASSQPFTSGVDYEQYF. The CDR3 nucleotides read TGCGCCAGCAGCCAACCCTTTACTAGCGGGGTAGATTACGAGCAGTACTTC.

The chain recombines TRBV29-1 with TRBJ2-1; 7 nucleotides line up with TRBD2. Trimming removed 3 bases from V and 0 bases from J; junction bases left unmatched: 5. In germline, CDR1 is SQVTM, CDR2 ANQGSEA. The CDR3 has 15 amino acids. Here the CDR3 reads CSVETSGASYNEQFF. The CDR3 nucleotides read TGCAGCGTTGAGACCAGCGGGGCCTCCTACAATGAGCAGTTCTTC.

V and J are TRBV4-2 and TRBJ1-1; possible D gene TRBD1, 6 bases. Per the germline V gene, CDR1 is LGHNA and CDR2 is YNFKEQ. The CDR3 contains 17 residues. Trimming took 1 base from V and 5 from J, leaving 20 bases between them. The CDR3 region has the DNA TGTGCCAGCAGCCAAGGGCGGGGGGCCCGAGGGTCAACTGAAGCTTTCTTT. Its protein is CASSQGRGARGSTEAFF.

This clone was observed a few times. The CDR3 sequence is CASRQGAGANVLTF. The DNA for the CDR3 is TGTGCCAGCAGACAGGGTGCTGGGGCCAACGTCCTGACTTTC. This chain links TRBV6-1 with TRBJ2-6; the D gene is possibly TRBD1 (6 bases). This CDR3 region has 14 residues. V was shortened by 6 bases and J by 2 bases, with 8 bases between the two germline ends. Germline V gene data show CDR1 as MNHNS and CDR2 as SASEGT.

This clone was seen repeatedly, ten times or more. CDR3 DNA: TGTGCCAGCAGTGAACCAGCGGGGGGCTACAATGAGCAGTTCTTC. This gives the protein CASSEPAGGYNEQFF. The chain recombines TRBV6-1 with TRBJ2-1; 9 bases align to TRBD2. Trimming removed 2 bases from V and 3 bases from J; junction bases left unmatched: 2. There are 15 residues in the CDR3. The V gene's germline CDR1 is MNHNS and CDR2 SASEGT.

The chain couples TRBV2 to TRBJ2-2, with 10 bases aligning to TRBD1. Losses at the gene ends were 6 bases for V and 1 base for J; bases not matched to a gene: 5. Germline V gene lookup returns CDR1 SNHLY and CDR2 FYNNEI. The CDR3 runs 16 residues. The CDR3 loop reads CASRDRGNRNTGELFF. The CDR3 nucleotides read TGTGCCAGCAGGGACAGGGGGAACAGGAACACCGGGGAGCTGTTTTTT. Full variable domain (outside the CDR3, taken from reference TRBV2 and TRBJ2-2): EPEVTQTPSHQVTQMGQEVILRCVPISNHLYFYWYRQILGQKVEFLVSFYNNEISEKSEIFDDQFSVERPDGSNFTLKIRSTKLEDSAMYFCASRDRGNRNTGELFFGEGSRLTVL.

This rearrangement joins TRBV11-1 to TRBJ2-2, with D tentatively TRBD1 (6 bases). CDR1 and CDR2 (germline): SGHAT, FQDESV (reference sequence). This CDR3 has 14 amino acids. With 3 bases removed from V and 6 bases from J, the gap between germline ends came to 11 bases. The CDR3 DNA reads as TGTGCCAGCAGCTTCATCCACAGGGCCGGGGAGCTGTTTTTT. Residues: CASSFIHRAGELFF.

The chain couples TRBV28 to TRBJ1-2, with a tentative D call TRBD1 (5 bases). V lost 7 bases to trimming and J lost 8 bases, with 20 bases between them. This CDR3 contains 14 residues. CDR1 and CDR2 from the germline V gene are MDHEN and SYDVKM. As DNA, the CDR3 is TGTGCCAGCAAGGGAGGGACCCGCTTACGGGGCTACACCTTC. This gives the protein CASKGGTRLRGYTF.

The chain recombines TRBV19 with TRBJ1-6; D is undetermined. Germline values: CDR1 LNHDA, CDR2 SQIVND (reference sequence). CDR3 size: 18 residues. V shed 2 bases and J shed 5 bases, with 19 bases lying between them. The CDR3 here is CASSISSSGRGDNSPLHF. The CDR3 region has the DNA TGTGCCAGTAGTATATCTTCGTCGGGGAGAGGTGATAATTCACCCCTCCACTTT.

The CDR3 loop reads CASSLGPAGSYNEQFF. CDR3 in DNA: TGTGCCAGCAGCTTAGGCCCAGCGGGGTCCTACAATGAGCAGTTCTTC. The chain is built from TRBV7-2 and TRBJ2-1; TRBD2 agrees at 7 bases. In germline, CDR1 is SGHTA, CDR2 FQGNSA. This CDR3 region has 16 residues. The V segment lost 1 base and the J segment 1 base; nucleotides outside the gene matches: 4.

In this sample, this clone turned up once. The chain couples TRBV28 to TRBJ1-2; D is possibly TRBD1 (5 bases). This CDR3 is built from 14 residues. Trimming removed 6 bases at V and 1 base at J, with 12 bases between. Germline V gene sequence: CDR1 MDHEN, CDR2 SYDVKM. DNA of the CDR3: TGTGCCAGCAGGACACATGACAGTAACTATGGCTACACCTTC. This encodes CASRTHDSNYGYTF.